Sequencing of this TCR beta chain was carried out in a study of blood T cell repertoires in COVID-19 (dated by TCRdb to the early 2020s). Regarding the study in general: Samples covering the acute and convalescent phases of COVID-19 were provided by collaborators in the United States, Italy and Spain. The material from the prospective study consisted of cDNA or gDNA derived from T cells, B-cell-depleted T cells, or PBMCs. The dataset comprised deeply sampled blood TCRbeta repertoires from subjects exposed to, actively infected with, or recovered from COVID-19. The repertoires were released in a freely available public database meant as a resource for research on the immune response to SARS-CoV-2. Samples were obtained from the ongoing ImmuneRACE study (first 160 participants) and from 1,254 subjects provided by 6 global collaborators. Sample metadata almost always included a de-identified subject ID, COVID-19 status, age in years and sex. Where HLA class I and class II types were available, the types were taken from metadata supplied by the sample provider, not from assay-based typing. General conclusions and limits of the study: The amount of clinical and demographic metadata varied by source and participant and was provided uncurated.

Collaborating institutions collected whole blood in K2EDTA tubes following their own protocols. For TCRbeta analysis, collaborators shipped samples as frozen whole blood, isolated PBMCs, or DNA extracted from either of those sample types. The immunoSEQ Assay, a bias-controlled multiplex PCR, was used to amplify TCRbeta CDR3 regions from genomic DNA. Per the original workflow: Nucleated cell counts per sample were estimated from amplification of reference gene primers within the assay. To quantify the absolute abundance of each unique TCRbeta CDR3 rearrangement, sequence reads were collapsed and filtered. For each sample, productive Simpson clonality was calculated by taking the square root of Simpson's diversity index across productive rearrangements. This immuneACCESS table, as held by TCRdb, lists in-frame sequences with V and J called but not all clones. Of the missing ones, under half trace to an unresolved V gene in checked studies; the others have no known cause. Clonal size and the V and J genes are those of that table, whereas D and trimming came from the DNA. Within this sample are 100,000 to 150,000 clones, with about 80% of them counted one time only. The ten largest account for just under 25% of the sample.

In the case of this clone: No antigen is known for it. No much larger clone exists at a distance of one base, and base qualities are not known.

CDR1 and CDR2 were assigned from the germline V gene (reference sequence) as GTSNPN and SVGIG. From its cysteine to its phenylalanine, the CDR3 spans 17 amino acids. The entry retains the CDR3 DNA only, 51 bases that are in frame from base 1. V ends up 2 bases short and J 7 bases short, with an unmatched junction base count of 14. Recombination joined TRBV30 with TRBJ2-1, and 10 junctional nucleotides match TRBD2. This TCR came from a human donor in a cohort sampled during active COVID-19. The specimen was peripheral blood. The DNA is TGTGCCTGGAGTACCCGTCGGGCTAGCGGGAGTGTGAATGAGCAGTTCTTC. This codes for CAWSTRRASGSVNEQFF.